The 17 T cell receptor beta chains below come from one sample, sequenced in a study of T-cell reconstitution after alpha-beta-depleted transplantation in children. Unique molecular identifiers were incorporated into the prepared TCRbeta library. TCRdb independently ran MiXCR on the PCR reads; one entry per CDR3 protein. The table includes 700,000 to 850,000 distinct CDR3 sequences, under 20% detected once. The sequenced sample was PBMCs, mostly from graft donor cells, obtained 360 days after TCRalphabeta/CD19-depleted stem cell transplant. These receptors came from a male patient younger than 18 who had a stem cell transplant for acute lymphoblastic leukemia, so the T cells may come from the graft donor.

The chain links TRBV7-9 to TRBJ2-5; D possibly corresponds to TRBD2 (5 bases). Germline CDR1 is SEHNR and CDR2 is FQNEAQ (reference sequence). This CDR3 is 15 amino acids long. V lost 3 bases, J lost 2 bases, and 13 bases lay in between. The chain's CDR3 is CASSFGFRGQETQYF. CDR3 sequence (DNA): TGTGCCAGCAGCTTCGGGTTTAGAGGGCAAGAGACCCAGTACTTC.

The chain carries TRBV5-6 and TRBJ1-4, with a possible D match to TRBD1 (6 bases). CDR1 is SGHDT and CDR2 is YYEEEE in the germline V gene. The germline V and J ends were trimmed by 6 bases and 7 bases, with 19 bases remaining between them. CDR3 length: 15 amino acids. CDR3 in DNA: TGTGCCAGCACCTTACTCATCACAGGGAGTGAAAAACTGTTTTTT. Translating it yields CASTLLITGSEKLFF. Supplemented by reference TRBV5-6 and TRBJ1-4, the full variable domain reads DAGVTQSPTHLIKTRGQQVTLRCSPKSGHDTVSWYQQALGQGPQFIFQYYEEEERQRGNFPDRFSGHQFPNYSSELNVNALLLGDSALYLCASTLLITGSEKLFFGSGTQLSVL.

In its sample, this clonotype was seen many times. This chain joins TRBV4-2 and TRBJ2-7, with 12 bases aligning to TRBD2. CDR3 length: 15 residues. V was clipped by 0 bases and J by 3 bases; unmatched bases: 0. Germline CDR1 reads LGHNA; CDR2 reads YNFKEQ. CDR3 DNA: TGTGCCAGCAGCCAAGAGACTAGCGGGAGCTACGAGCAGTACTTC. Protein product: CASSQETSGSYEQYF.

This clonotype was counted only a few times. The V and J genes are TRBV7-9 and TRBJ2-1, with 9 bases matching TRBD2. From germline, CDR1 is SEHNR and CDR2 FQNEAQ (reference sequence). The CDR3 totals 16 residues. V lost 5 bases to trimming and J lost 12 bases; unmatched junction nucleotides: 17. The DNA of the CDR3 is TGTGCCAGCAGCCCTAGGGGAGGAGGTAGCGGGAGAAGGCAGTTCTTC. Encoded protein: CASSPRGGGSGRRQFF.

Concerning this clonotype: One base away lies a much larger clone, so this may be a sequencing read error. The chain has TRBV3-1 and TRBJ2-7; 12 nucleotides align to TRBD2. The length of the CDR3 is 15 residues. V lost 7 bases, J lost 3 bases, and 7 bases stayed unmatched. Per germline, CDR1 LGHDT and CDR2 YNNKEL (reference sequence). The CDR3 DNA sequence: TGTGCCAGCACCTCGACTAGCGGGAGTCTCTACGAGCAGTACTTC. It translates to CASTSTSGSLYEQYF.

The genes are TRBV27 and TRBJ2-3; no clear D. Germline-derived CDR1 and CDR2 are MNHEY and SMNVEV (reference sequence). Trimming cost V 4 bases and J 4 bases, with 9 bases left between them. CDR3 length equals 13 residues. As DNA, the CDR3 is TGTGCCAGCAGTTCCCAGAGGTCAGATACGCAGTATTTT. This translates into CASSSQRSDTQYF.

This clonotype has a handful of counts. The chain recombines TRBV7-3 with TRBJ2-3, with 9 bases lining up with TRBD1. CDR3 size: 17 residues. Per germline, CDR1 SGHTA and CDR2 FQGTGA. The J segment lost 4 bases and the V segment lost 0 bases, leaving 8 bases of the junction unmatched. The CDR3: CASSLTFTTGGSDTQYF. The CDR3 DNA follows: TGTGCCAGCAGCTTAACGTTCACGACAGGGGGGTCAGATACGCAGTATTTT.

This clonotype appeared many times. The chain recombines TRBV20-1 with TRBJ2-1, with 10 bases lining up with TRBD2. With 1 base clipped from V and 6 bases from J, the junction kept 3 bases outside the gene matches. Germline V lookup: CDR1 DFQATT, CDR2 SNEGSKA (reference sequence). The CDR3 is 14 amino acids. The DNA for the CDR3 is TGCAGTGCTAGAGGCCTAGCGGGAGTCAATGAGCAGTTCTTC. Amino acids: CSARGLAGVNEQFF.

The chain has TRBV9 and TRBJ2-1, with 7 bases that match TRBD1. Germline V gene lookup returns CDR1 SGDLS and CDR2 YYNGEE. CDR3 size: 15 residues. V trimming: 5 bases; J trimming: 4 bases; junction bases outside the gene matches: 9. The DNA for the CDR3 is TGTGCCAGCAGTTTTACAGGGGAATGGTACAATGAGCAGTTCTTC. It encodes CASSFTGEWYNEQFF. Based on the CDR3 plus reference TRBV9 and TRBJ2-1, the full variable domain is DSGVTQTPKHLITATGQRVTLRCSPRSGDLSVYWYQQSLDQGLQFLIQYYNGEERAKGNILERFSAQQFPDLHSELNLSSLELGDSALYFCASSFTGEWYNEQFFGPGTRLTVL.

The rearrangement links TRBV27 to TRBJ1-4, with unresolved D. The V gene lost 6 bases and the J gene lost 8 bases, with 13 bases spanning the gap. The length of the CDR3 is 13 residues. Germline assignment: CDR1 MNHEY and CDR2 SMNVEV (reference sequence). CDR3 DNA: TGTGCCAGCAGCTCGGGCGGAGCCGAAAAACTGTTTTTT. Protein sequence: CASSSGGAEKLFF.

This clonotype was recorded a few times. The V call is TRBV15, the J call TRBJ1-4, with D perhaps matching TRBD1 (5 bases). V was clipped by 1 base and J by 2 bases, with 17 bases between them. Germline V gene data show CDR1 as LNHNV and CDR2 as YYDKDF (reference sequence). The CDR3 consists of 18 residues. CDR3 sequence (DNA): TGTGCCACCAGCAGAGCCCCCCTTTTGACAGCCACTAATGAAAAACTGTTTTTT. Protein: CATSRAPLLTATNEKLFF. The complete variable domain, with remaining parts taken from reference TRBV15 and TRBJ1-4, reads DAMVIQNPRYQVTQFGKPVTLSCSQTLNHNVMYWYQQKSSQAPKLLFHYYDKDFNNEADTPDNFQSRRPNTSFCFLDIRSPGLGDTAMYLCATSRAPLLTATNEKLFFGSGTQLSVL.

In DNA form, the CDR3 reads TGTGCCAGCAGCCAAGCCGAACTCTTCACCTACGAGCAGTACTTC. It encodes CASSQAELFTYEQYF. The chain has TRBV4-2 and TRBJ2-7; no definite D call. The CDR3 extends over 15 amino acids. V was trimmed by 1 base and J by 2 bases, leaving 12 bases between them. The germline V gene has CDR1 LGHNA and CDR2 YNFKEQ.

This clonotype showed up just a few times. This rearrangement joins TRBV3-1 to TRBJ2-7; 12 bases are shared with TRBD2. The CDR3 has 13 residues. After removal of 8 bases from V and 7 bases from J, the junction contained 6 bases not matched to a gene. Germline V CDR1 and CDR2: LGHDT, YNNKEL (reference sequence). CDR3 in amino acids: CASGTSGPGEQYF. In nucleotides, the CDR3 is TGTGCCAGCGGGACTAGCGGGCCGGGGGAGCAGTACTTC.

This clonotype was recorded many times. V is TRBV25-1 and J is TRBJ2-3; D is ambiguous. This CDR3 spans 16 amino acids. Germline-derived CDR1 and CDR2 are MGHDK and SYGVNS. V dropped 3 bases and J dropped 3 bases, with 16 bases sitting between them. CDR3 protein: CASSDGGESPTDTQYF. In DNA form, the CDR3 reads TGTGCCAGCAGTGATGGCGGAGAATCCCCAACAGATACGCAGTATTTT.

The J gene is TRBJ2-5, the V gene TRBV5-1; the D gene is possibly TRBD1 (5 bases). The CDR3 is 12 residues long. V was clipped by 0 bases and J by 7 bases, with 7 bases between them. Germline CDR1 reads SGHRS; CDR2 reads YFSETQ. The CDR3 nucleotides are TGCGCCAGCAGCTTGGGACAGCGGACCCAGTACTTC. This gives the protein CASSLGQRTQYF.

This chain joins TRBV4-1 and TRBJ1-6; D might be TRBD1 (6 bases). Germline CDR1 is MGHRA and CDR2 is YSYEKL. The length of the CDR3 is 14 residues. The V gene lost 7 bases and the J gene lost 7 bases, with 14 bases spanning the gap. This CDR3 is CASTTGGRNSPLHF. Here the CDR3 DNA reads TGCGCCAGCACAACCGGGGGCCGGAATTCACCCCTCCACTTT.

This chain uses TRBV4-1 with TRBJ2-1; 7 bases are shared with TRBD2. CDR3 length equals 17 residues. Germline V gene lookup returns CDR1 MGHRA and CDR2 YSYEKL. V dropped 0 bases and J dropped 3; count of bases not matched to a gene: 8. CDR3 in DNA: TGCGCCAGCAGCCAAGAAGTCCTAGCGGTCTTCTACAATGAGCAGTTCTTC. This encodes CASSQEVLAVFYNEQFF.